The clone carrying this T cell receptor beta chain appeared a few times. Its antigen remains unknown. This sample is part of a study of T-cell memory formation after mild COVID-19. Trimming removed 0 bases from V and 1 base from J, with 16 bases in between. CDR1 DFQATT and CDR2 SNEGSKA come from the germline V gene (reference sequence). The CDR3 covers 17 residues. The authors produced TCR alpha and TCR beta cDNA libraries with sample barcodes and UMIs by 5'RACE using constant-segment primers. TCRdb reprocessed the 5' RACE reads with MiXCR, giving one entry per CDR3 protein. The profile covers hundreds of thousands of distinct CDR3 sequences, with approximately 15% appearing a single time and around a fifth taken by the ten largest. Whole-study findings and limits: Clones that shrank (day 15 to 85) were balanced CD4/CD8, whereas later expanders leaned CD4+. The pre-infection memory compartment contained some responding clones, suggesting cross-reactive memory joined.

The chain has TRBV20-1 and TRBJ2-4; tentative D call: TRBD2 (6 bases). The clonotype was recovered from a young man who had mild COVID-19 (a few samples of this study predate the infection). Cell type and time point are not known. The specimen was PBMCs or a T cell subset sorted from them (not recorded which). The CDR3 is CSARDRSAGRAKNIQYF. Here the CDR3 DNA reads TGCAGTGCTAGAGATCGCTCGGCAGGGAGGGCCAAAAACATTCAGTACTTC.